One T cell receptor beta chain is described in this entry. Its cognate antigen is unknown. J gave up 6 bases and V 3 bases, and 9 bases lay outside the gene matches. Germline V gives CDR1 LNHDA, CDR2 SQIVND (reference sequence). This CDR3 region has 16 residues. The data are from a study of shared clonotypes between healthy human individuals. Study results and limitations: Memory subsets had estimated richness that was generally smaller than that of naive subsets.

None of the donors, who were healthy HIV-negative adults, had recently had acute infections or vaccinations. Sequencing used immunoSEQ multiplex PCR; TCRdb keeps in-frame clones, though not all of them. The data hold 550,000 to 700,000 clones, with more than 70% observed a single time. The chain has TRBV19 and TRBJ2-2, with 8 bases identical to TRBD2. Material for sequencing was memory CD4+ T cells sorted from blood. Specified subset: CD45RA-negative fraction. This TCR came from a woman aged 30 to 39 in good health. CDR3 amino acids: CASSIVGTSVAGELFF. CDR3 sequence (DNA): TGTGCCAGTAGTATCGTCGGGACTAGTGTGGCCGGGGAGCTGTTTTTT. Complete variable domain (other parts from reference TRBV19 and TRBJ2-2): DGGITQSPKYLFRKEGQNVTLSCEQNLNHDAMYWYRQDPGQGLRLIYYSQIVNDFQKGDIAEGYSVSREKKESFPLTVTSAQKNPTAFYLCASSIVGTSVAGELFFGEGSRLTVL.